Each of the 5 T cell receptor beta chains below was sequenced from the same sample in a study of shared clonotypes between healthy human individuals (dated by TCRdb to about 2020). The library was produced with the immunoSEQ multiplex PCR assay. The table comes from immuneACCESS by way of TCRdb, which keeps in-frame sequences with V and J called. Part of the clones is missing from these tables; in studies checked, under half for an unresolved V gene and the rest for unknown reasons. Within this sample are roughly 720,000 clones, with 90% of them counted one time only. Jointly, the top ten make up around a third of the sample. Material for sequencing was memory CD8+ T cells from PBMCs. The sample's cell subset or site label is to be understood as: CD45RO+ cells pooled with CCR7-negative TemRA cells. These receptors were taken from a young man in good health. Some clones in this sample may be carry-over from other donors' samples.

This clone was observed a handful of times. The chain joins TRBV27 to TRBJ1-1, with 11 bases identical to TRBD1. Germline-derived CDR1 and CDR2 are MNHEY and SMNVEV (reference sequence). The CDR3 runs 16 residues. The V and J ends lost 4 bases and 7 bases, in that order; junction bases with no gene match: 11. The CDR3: CASSYIGQGAWDEAFF. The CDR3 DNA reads TGTGCCAGCAGTTACATTGGACAGGGGGCTTGGGATGAAGCTTTCTTT.

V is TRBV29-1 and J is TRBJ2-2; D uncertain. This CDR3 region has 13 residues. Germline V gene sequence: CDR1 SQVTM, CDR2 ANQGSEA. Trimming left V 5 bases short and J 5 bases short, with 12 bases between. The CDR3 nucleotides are TGCAGCGTTTCTCTGGCTCTTACCGGGGAGCTGTTTTTT. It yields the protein CSVSLALTGELFF.

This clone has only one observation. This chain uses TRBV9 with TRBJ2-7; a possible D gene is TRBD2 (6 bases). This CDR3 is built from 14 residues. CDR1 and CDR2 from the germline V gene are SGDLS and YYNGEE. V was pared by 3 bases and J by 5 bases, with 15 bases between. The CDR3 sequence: CASSAGRPGDEQYF. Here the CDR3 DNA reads TGTGCCAGCAGCGCGGGACGGCCGGGGGACGAGCAGTACTTC.

In DNA, the CDR3 is TGTGCCAGCCGAATCCTCAACAGGGGATGGAATGAGCAGTTCTTC. Amino acids: CASRILNRGWNEQFF. The chain links TRBV28 to TRBJ2-1; the match to TRBD1 covers 7 bases. J was trimmed by 7 bases and V by 8 bases; bases with no gene match: 14. CDR1 MDHEN and CDR2 SYDVKM come from the germline V gene. This CDR3 comprises 15 residues.

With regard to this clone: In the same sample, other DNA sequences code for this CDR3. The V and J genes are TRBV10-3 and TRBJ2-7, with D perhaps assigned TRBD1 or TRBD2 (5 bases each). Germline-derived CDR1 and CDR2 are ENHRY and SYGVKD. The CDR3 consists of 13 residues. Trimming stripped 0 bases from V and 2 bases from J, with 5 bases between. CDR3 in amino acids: CAISESGPYEQYF. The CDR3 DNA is TGTGCCATCAGTGAGTCGGGACCCTACGAGCAGTACTTC.